A selection of T cell receptor beta chains follows, all from one sample in a study of CD8 T cells in Susac syndrome. A single record per CDR3 protein comes from TCRdb applying MiXCR to the immunoSEQ multiplex PCR reads. The table includes about 180,000 distinct CDR3 sequences, around 94% detected once. Sequenced sample: CD4+ T cells from PBMCs. These receptors were collected from a human donor with Susac syndrome. CDR3s include the opening cysteine and the closing phenylalanine or tryptophan. The order of the fields is V gene, J gene, D gene, clone size, CDR3 protein, CDR3 DNA. The D gene is left open where the match is weak. Expanded clones are given a class, and other clones once, few, many or no size at all.

v_call: TRBV30
j_call: TRBJ2-7
d_call: -
clone_size: -
cdr3_aa: CAWTARTSYEQYF
cdr3_nt: TGTGCCTGGACGGCCCGGACCTCCTACGAGCAGTACTTC

v_call: TRBV2
j_call: TRBJ2-2
d_call: -
clone_size: -
cdr3_aa: CATRLTDINTGELFF
cdr3_nt: TGTGCCACCAGATTGACAGATATTAACACCGGGGAGCTGTTTTTT

v_call: TRBV9
j_call: TRBJ2-6
d_call: -
clone_size: -
cdr3_aa: CASSVDPGPPSGANVLTF
cdr3_nt: TGTGCCAGCAGCGTAGATCCGGGACCGCCCTCTGGGGCCAACGTCCTGACTTTC

v_call: TRBV20-1
j_call: TRBJ2-7
d_call: TRBD2
clone_size: -
cdr3_aa: CSATYPSGRAYEQYF
cdr3_nt: TGCAGTGCTACCTACCCTAGCGGGAGGGCATACGAGCAGTACTTC

v_call: TRBV29-1
j_call: TRBJ2-3
d_call: -
clone_size: few
cdr3_aa: CSVDRSVGTDTQYF
cdr3_nt: TGCAGCGTTGACAGGAGTGTAGGAACAGATACGCAGTATTTT

v_call: TRBV19
j_call: TRBJ2-3
d_call: TRBD1
clone_size: -
cdr3_aa: CASSTPGQGGTDTQYF
cdr3_nt: TGTGCCAGTAGTACTCCGGGACAGGGTGGCACAGATACGCAGTATTTT

v_call: TRBV7-2
j_call: TRBJ2-7
d_call: -
clone_size: -
cdr3_aa: CASSPAGAPREQYF
cdr3_nt: TGTGCCAGCAGCCCGGCGGGGGCCCCCCGCGAGCAGTACTTC

v_call: TRBV7-2
j_call: TRBJ2-7
d_call: TRBD2
clone_size: -
cdr3_aa: CASSYRLAGVYEQYF
cdr3_nt: TGTGCCAGCAGCTACCGACTAGCGGGAGTCTACGAGCAGTACTTC

v_call: TRBV12-3/TRBV12-4
j_call: TRBJ2-5
d_call: TRBD2
clone_size: once
cdr3_aa: CASSWGLAGVRETQYF
cdr3_nt: TGTGCCAGCAGTTGGGGACTAGCGGGAGTCCGAGAGACCCAGTACTTC

v_call: TRBV5-1
j_call: TRBJ2-7
d_call: TRBD2
clone_size: -
cdr3_aa: CASSFTSGGVSYEQYF
cdr3_nt: TGCGCCAGCAGCTTCACTAGCGGGGGCGTCTCCTACGAGCAGTACTTC

v_call: TRBV7-9
j_call: TRBJ1-1
d_call: -
clone_size: -
cdr3_aa: CASSGIGPVNTEAFF
cdr3_nt: TGTGCCAGCAGCGGTATAGGTCCCGTGAACACTGAAGCTTTCTTT

v_call: TRBV4-3
j_call: TRBJ2-7
d_call: -
clone_size: -
cdr3_aa: CASSQEHQGFKQYF
cdr3_nt: TGCGCCAGCAGCCAAGAACATCAGGGTTTCAAGCAGTACTTC

v_call: TRBV5-1
j_call: TRBJ2-5
d_call: -
clone_size: -
cdr3_aa: CASSLLIEETQYF
cdr3_nt: TGCGCCAGCAGCTTGTTAATCGAGGAGACCCAGTACTTC

v_call: TRBV5-4
j_call: TRBJ1-1
d_call: -
clone_size: -
cdr3_aa: CASSLGGPEDTEAFF
cdr3_nt: TGTGCCAGCAGCTTGGGCGGCCCCGAGGACACTGAAGCTTTCTTT

v_call: TRBV12-3/TRBV12-4
j_call: TRBJ2-7
d_call: -
clone_size: -
cdr3_aa: CASSFGPSTYEQYF
cdr3_nt: TGTGCCAGCAGTTTCGGGCCTTCGACCTACGAGCAGTACTTC

v_call: TRBV28
j_call: TRBJ2-4
d_call: -
clone_size: -
cdr3_aa: CASSKFWGRVNIQYF
cdr3_nt: TGTGCCAGCAGTAAATTTTGGGGCAGGGTCAACATTCAGTACTTC

v_call: TRBV20-1
j_call: TRBJ2-5
d_call: TRBD1
clone_size: -
cdr3_aa: CSASKGGAETQYF
cdr3_nt: TGCAGTGCTAGCAAAGGGGGCGCGGAGACCCAGTACTTC

v_call: TRBV6-2/TRBV6-3
j_call: TRBJ2-2
d_call: -
clone_size: -
cdr3_aa: CASSYLQANTGELFF
cdr3_nt: TGTGCCAGCAGTTACCTACAGGCGAACACCGGGGAGCTGTTTTTT

v_call: TRBV7-3
j_call: TRBJ1-5
d_call: TRBD1
clone_size: -
cdr3_aa: CASSSNGQGNQPQHF
cdr3_nt: TGTGCCAGCAGCTCTAACGGACAGGGGAATCAGCCCCAGCATTTT

v_call: TRBV18
j_call: TRBJ1-5
d_call: TRBD1
clone_size: -
cdr3_aa: CASSPGGQADQPQHF
cdr3_nt: TGTGCCAGCTCACCTGGAGGACAGGCCGATCAGCCCCAGCATTTT